This T cell receptor beta chain derives from a study of breast tumors, draining lymph nodes, adjacent tissues. Breast cancer patients provided tissue from their axillary draining lymph nodes. On this clonotype itself: Its antigen is unidentified. Since a much larger clone is just one base distant, this may be a read error.

Study results and caveats: Tumors had less TCR diversity than lymph nodes, more than nontumor tissue.

TCRdb reprocessed the multiplex PCR reads with MiXCR, giving one entry per CDR3 protein. The data show 120,000 or so distinct CDR3 sequences, 15% to 20% seen once. The TCR sequence derives from a female donor with breast cancer. Some clones in this sample may be carry-over from other donors' samples. Sequenced material: axillary lymph node tissue.

CDR3 nucleotide sequence: TGTGCCAGCAGCTGGGGGAACAGTGGGCTGCGCCCATATTTT. Its translation: CASSWGNSGLRPYF. V usage is TRBV7-9 and J usage is TRBJ1-3; a possible D gene is TRBD1 (5 bases). V was trimmed by 4 bases and J by 15 bases, leaving 22 bases between them. Germline V gene lookup returns CDR1 SEHNR and CDR2 FQNEAQ (reference sequence). The CDR3 totals 14 residues.